This is a list of T cell receptor beta chains from one sample in a study of cytomegalovirus exposure and HLA in healthy donors. TCRdb's table, derived via immunoSEQ multiplex PCR, lists solely in-frame clones and lacks some. Of more than 95,000 clones detected, 75% to 90% appear once; the ten largest clones hold 6.9%. The sample comprised PBMCs. The receptors were gathered from a man between 25 and 39 years old in good health and CMV-seropositive. Each CDR3 is given with its conserved first and last residue. A D gene is named only where the DNA matches it firmly. Clone size, where shown, is once, few, many, or a class for clones that have expanded.

V	size	D	J	DNA	CDR3
TRBV28	NA	TRBD1	TRBJ2-7	TGTGCCAGCATCAGGGACAGGGGGCGCGAGCAGTACTTC	CASIRDRGREQYF
TRBV5-6	NA	NA	TRBJ1-1	TGTGCCAGCAGCTTGGCAGGGGCCAGGAACACTGCAGCTTTCTTT	CASSLAGARNTAAFF
TRBV20-1	NA	NA	TRBJ1-2	TGCAGACTTCCGGGAGCCTATGGCTACACCTTC	CRLPGAYGYTF
TRBV6-5	few	NA	TRBJ1-4	TGTGCCAGCAGTTACAGGCCAGGGGTTCATGAAAAACTGTTTTTT	CASSYRPGVHEKLFF
TRBV27	NA	TRBD1	TRBJ2-3	TGTGCCAGCAGTTTATTCTACAGGGGGCAGACAGATACGCAGTATTTT	CASSLFYRGQTDTQYF
TRBV5-8	NA	NA	TRBJ2-7	TGTGCCAGCAGCTCGACAGAGACCTACGAGCAGTACTTC	CASSSTETYEQYF
TRBV2	once	NA	TRBJ1-3	TGTGCCAGCAGCGGGGAGACGGGAGGAAACACCATATATTTT	CASSGETGGNTIYF
TRBV9	NA	NA	TRBJ2-3	TGTGCCAGCAGCCCCCATCCTGGGACTGACGGACACTCAAGCACAGATACGCAGTATTTT	CASSPHPGTDGHSSTDTQYF
TRBV4-1	NA	TRBD2	TRBJ2-5	TGCGCCAGCAGCCCTAGCGGGCAAGAGACCCAGTACTTC	CASSPSGQETQYF
TRBV4-2	once	NA	TRBJ2-5	TGTGCCAGCAGCCAAGATCGACAGACGGAGACCCAGTACTTC	CASSQDRQTETQYF
TRBV19	NA	NA	TRBJ1-3	TGTGCCAGTAGTATTCGTCCCGATTCGGCAGGGATCGGAAACACCATATATTTT	CASSIRPDSAGIGNTIYF
TRBV2	few	TRBD1	TRBJ1-6	TGTGCCAGCAGCGCCCGGACAGGGACGTATAATTCACCCCTCCACTTT	CASSARTGTYNSPLHF
TRBV4-3	NA	NA	TRBJ1-5	TGCGCCAGCAGCCAAGATCTCAGCAGGGCCTATCAGCCCCAGCATTTT	CASSQDLSRAYQPQHF
TRBV5-1	NA	TRBD2	TRBJ2-3	TGCGCCAGCAGCTTGGGGCGGGGGGGCTCAGATACGCAGTATTTT	CASSLGRGGSDTQYF
TRBV15	few	TRBD1	TRBJ1-3	TGTGCCACCAGCGGTCCGGGACAGGGGACGAACACCATATATTTT	CATSGPGQGTNTIYF
TRBV6-5	NA	NA	TRBJ1-3	TGTGCCAGCAGTTATATGAACACCATATATTTT	CASSYMNTIYF
TRBV6-5	NA	TRBD1	TRBJ2-7	TGCGCCAGCAGTTTGGGGACAGCCCAGTACTTC	CASSLGTAQYF
TRBV6-1	NA	NA	TRBJ1-6	TGTGCCAGCAGTGGTCGGCCGGGGAACTCACCCCTCCACTTT	CASSGRPGNSPLHF
TRBV29-1	NA	NA	TRBJ2-7	TGCAGCGTTGCCAGGGATTACGAGCAGTACTTC	CSVARDYEQYF
TRBV18	NA	NA	TRBJ1-6	TGTGCCAGCTCACCTCGGAGGGATAATTCACCCCTCCACTTT	CASSPRRDNSPLHF
TRBV6-5	NA	TRBD2	TRBJ2-7	TGTGCCAGCAGAGCTGGGGGGGGTTACGAGCAGTACTTC	CASRAGGGYEQYF
TRBV29-1	once	NA	TRBJ2-7	TGCAGCGTTAAAGGAGTTTCCTACGAGCAGTACTTC	CSVKGVSYEQYF
TRBV18	NA	NA	TRBJ1-5	TGTGCCAGCTCACCAACGGAAGGGGGAAATCAGCCCCAGCATTTT	CASSPTEGGNQPQHF
TRBV7-2	NA	NA	TRBJ1-4	TGTGCCAGCAGCTCTCGGGTTGAAAAACTGTTTTTT	CASSSRVEKLFF
TRBV30	NA	NA	TRBJ1-6	TGTGCCTGGAGTGGACAGGAAAATTCACCCCTCCACTTT	CAWSGQENSPLHF
TRBV9	NA	TRBD1	TRBJ2-5	TGTGCCAGCAGCGTAGGGGGACAGGGTGGGGAGACCCAGTACTTC	CASSVGGQGGETQYF
TRBV11-2	NA	NA	TRBJ1-5	TGTGCCAGCAGCTACAGAGGGCGGCAGCCCCAGCATTTT	CASSYRGRQPQHF
TRBV29-1	NA	NA	TRBJ2-3	TGCAGCGTTGAAGATCCTAGCGGCACAGATACGCAGTATTTT	CSVEDPSGTDTQYF
TRBV5-6	NA	TRBD1	TRBJ2-1	TGTGCCAGCAACCCTCGACAGGGCACCACCTACAATGAGCAGTTCTTC	CASNPRQGTTYNEQFF
TRBV6-6	NA	NA	TRBJ1-1	TGTGCCAGCAGTTACTCGCTAACAGGGTTGAACACTGAAGCTTTCTTT	CASSYSLTGLNTEAFF
TRBV12-2	NA	NA	TRBJ2-7	TGTGCAAGTCGCTTAGATATCCCAGCGGGGGAGTCCTACGAGCAGTACTTC	CASRLDIPAGESYEQYF
TRBV5-1	NA	TRBD1	TRBJ2-7	TGCGCCAGCATGCATACAGGGGCCCCCTACGAGCAGTACTTC	CASMHTGAPYEQYF
TRBV6-5	few	TRBD1	TRBJ2-7	TGTGCCAGCAGTTACTCCGGGGACAGCTCCTACGAGCAGTACTTC	CASSYSGDSSYEQYF
TRBV7-3	NA	NA	TRBJ1-1	TGTGCCAGCAGCAGAAAGGTTCTACAGGAGTCGGTCATGACGACTGAAGCTTTCTTT	CASSRKVLQESVMTTEAFF
TRBV28	NA	NA	TRBJ2-1	TGTGCCAGCAGAACTAGGTACAATGAGCAGTTCTTC	CASRTRYNEQFF
TRBV7-9	few	NA	TRBJ2-5	TGTACCAGCAGCTTTGGAGCAGAGACCCAGTACTTC	CTSSFGAETQYF
TRBV7-9	NA	NA	TRBJ2-5	TGTGCCAGCAGCTCTAAAAAAATCCAAGAGACCCAGTACTTC	CASSSKKIQETQYF
TRBV15	NA	NA	TRBJ1-3	TGTGCCACCAGCAGGTACGACAGTTCTTCTGGAAACACCATATATTTT	CATSRYDSSSGNTIYF
TRBV13	NA	NA	TRBJ1-2	TGTGCCAGCAGCTTAGGGGCGGGGGGAGAGTATGGCTACACCTTC	CASSLGAGGEYGYTF
TRBV30	NA	NA	TRBJ1-4	TGTGCCTGGAGCCCCCCTGGGCGCCGAAATGAAAAACTGTTTTTT	CAWSPPGRRNEKLFF